The 23 T cell receptor beta chains below were found in one sample sequenced in a study of cytomegalovirus exposure and HLA in healthy donors. This PCR relied on a set of 60 Vbeta primers and 13 Jbeta primers. The assay was immunoSEQ multiplex PCR, and TCRdb's table has in-frame clones only and misses some. Here the sample spans roughly 130,000 clones, 80% being singletons. Specimen: PBMCs. The receptors shown here come from a male donor in good health and CMV-seropositive.

This rearrangement joins TRBV13 to TRBJ1-3, with a weak D call TRBD1 (5 bases). This CDR3 region has 16 residues. V lost 1 base to trimming and J lost 4 bases, with 14 bases between them. Germline V lookup: CDR1 PRHDT, CDR2 FYEKMQ (reference sequence). As DNA, the CDR3 is TGTGCCAGCAGCTTAGTTAGGCAGGGTTACGGAAACACCATATATTTT. This sequence encodes CASSLVRQGYGNTIYF.

The sample holds one count of this clone. V is TRBV5-8 and J is TRBJ1-2; 7 bases agree with TRBD1. V shed 4 bases and J 2 bases; nucleotides not matched to a gene: 14. The CDR3 sequence is 17 residues long. Germline V gene sequence: CDR1 SGHTS, CDR2 YDEGEE. The CDR3 coding sequence is TGTGCCAGCAGCGCCTTCCCCCGGGACAGCGCCAACTATGGCTACACCTTC. Amino acid sequence: CASSAFPRDSANYGYTF.

A single count supports this clone. The J gene is TRBJ1-4, the V gene TRBV28; the match to TRBD1 covers 8 bases. Germline V gene data show CDR1 as MDHEN and CDR2 as SYDVKM. With 2 bases clipped from V and 8 bases from J, the junction kept 7 bases outside the gene matches. The CDR3 has 15 residues. CDR3 coding DNA: TGTGCCAGCAGTTTAGGACAGGGATATAGGGAAAAACTGTTTTTT. The encoded protein is CASSLGQGYREKLFF. Based on the CDR3 plus reference TRBV28 and TRBJ1-4, the full variable domain is DVKVTQSSRYLVKRTGEKVFLECVQDMDHENMFWYRQDPGLGLRLIYFSYDVKMKEKGDIPEGYSVSREKKERFSLILESASTNQTSMYLCASSLGQGYREKLFFGSGTQLSVL.

The chain couples TRBV5-1 to TRBJ2-7; 9 nucleotides line up with TRBD1. Per germline, CDR1 SGHRS and CDR2 YFSETQ. The V gene end was trimmed by 3 bases and the J gene end by 5 bases; junction bases not matched to a gene: 6. CDR3 length: 14 amino acids. CDR3 sequence: CASSWTGAGDEQYF. Here the CDR3 DNA reads TGCGCCAGCAGCTGGACAGGGGCAGGCGACGAGCAGTACTTC.

V is TRBV5-4 and J is TRBJ2-7; tentatively, D is TRBD1 (6 bases). The ends were cut back, 7 bases at V and 6 bases at J, with 14 bases in the middle. The CDR3 runs to 12 residues. Germline V CDR1 and CDR2: SGHNT, YYREEE (reference sequence). CDR3 coding DNA: TGTGCCAGCGGGCTGATGGGGGCCGAGCAGTACTTC. This codes for CASGLMGAEQYF.

This clone is a singleton in its sample. This chain connects TRBV5-6 to TRBJ1-1; D call uncertain. Germline-derived CDR1 and CDR2 are SGHDT and YYEEEE. The CDR3 has 15 residues. V lost 4 bases and J lost 1, with 14 bases in between. The CDR3 DNA reads TGTGCCAGCAGCCGGCAGGCGGAGGGGAACACTGAAGCTTTCTTT. It encodes CASSRQAEGNTEAFF.

This chain joins TRBV10-3 and TRBJ2-7; 7 bases match TRBD2. This CDR3 has 13 residues. V gave up 8 bases and J gave up 5 bases; unmatched junction bases: 9. The germline V gene has CDR1 ENHRY and CDR2 SYGVKD. DNA of the CDR3: TGTGCCATCGGGGGGGTAGTCCTGAACGAGCAGTACTTC. Translated, it gives CAIGGVVLNEQYF.

The chain employs TRBV9 and TRBJ1-4; perhaps TRBD1 as D (5 bases). The CDR3 contains 14 residues. Per the germline V gene, CDR1 is SGDLS and CDR2 is YYNGEE. V was clipped by 4 bases and J by 4 bases, with 11 bases between them. CDR3 sequence (DNA): TGTGCCAGCAGCCCTAGGGGATATAATGAAAAACTGTTTTTT. Protein product: CASSPRGYNEKLFF.

The chain employs TRBV7-9 and TRBJ2-5, with 7 nucleotides matching TRBD1. The DNA end is a closer match to TRBJ2-7, so the J assignment may be wrong. Germline V gives CDR1 SEHNR, CDR2 FQNEAQ (reference sequence). The CDR3 loop spans 13 amino acids. The CDR3 spells CASEGASTYEQYF. The CDR3 DNA reads as TGTGCCAGCGAGGGGGCTTCTACCTACGAGCAGTACTTC.

This clone has a single count. The rearrangement joins TRBV19 to TRBJ2-7, with 9 bases lining up with TRBD1. Germline loops: CDR1 LNHDA, CDR2 SQIVND (reference sequence). V lost 1 base, J lost 1 base, and 11 bases stayed unmatched. The CDR3 spans 18 residues. The CDR3 nucleotides are TGTGCCAGTAGTATAGTAGGAGGGACAGGGACCCATTCCTACGAGCAGTACTTC. This gives the protein CASSIVGGTGTHSYEQYF.

DNA for the CDR3: TGTGCCAGCAGTTTAGGGAGGGAGGACGGGGAGCTGTTTTTT. The encoded protein is CASSLGREDGELFF. The chain couples TRBV6-5 to TRBJ2-2; 7 positions agree with TRBD2. Trimming cost V 4 bases and J 7 bases; bases outside gene matches: 6. The CDR3 runs to 14 residues. Germline CDR1 MNHEY, CDR2 SVGAGI.

The V and J genes are TRBV9 and TRBJ2-5; TRBD2 matches at 11 bases. The CDR3 runs 15 residues. Germline CDR1 is SGDLS and CDR2 is YYNGEE. Losses at the gene ends were 0 bases for V and 6 bases for J; bases not matched to a gene: 4. The CDR3: CASSVGLAGQKTQYF. The CDR3 DNA is TGTGCCAGCAGCGTAGGACTAGCGGGACAAAAGACCCAGTACTTC.

The V call is TRBV9, the J call TRBJ2-2, with a weak D call TRBD2 (6 bases). CDR1 and CDR2 from the germline V gene are SGDLS and YYNGEE. Trimming pared 0 bases from V and 4 bases from J, leaving 10 bases between. This CDR3 has 15 amino acids. The CDR3: CASSVDGSGTGELFF. The CDR3 DNA reads TGTGCCAGCAGCGTAGACGGGAGTGGCACCGGGGAGCTGTTTTTT.

The V call is TRBV7-2, the J call TRBJ2-5; 10 bases match TRBD2. The CDR3 is 16 amino acids. Unmatched junction bases numbered 10, after V lost 4 bases and J lost 5 bases. CDR1 is SGHTA, CDR2 FQGNSA, per germline. The CDR3 DNA is TGTGCCAGCAGCTCTTCCTTAGCGGGGGGTGTTGAGACCCAGTACTTC. Protein: CASSSSLAGGVETQYF.

CDR3 protein: CSVWDTGTDTQYF. The CDR3 DNA sequence: TGCAGCGTTTGGGACACCGGCACAGATACGCAGTATTTT. The chain joins TRBV29-1 to TRBJ2-3; D might be TRBD1 (6 bases). CDR1 and CDR2 (germline): SQVTM, ANQGSEA. CDR3 size: 13 residues. Trimming pared 5 bases from V and 1 base from J, leaving 10 bases between.

The genes are TRBV18 and TRBJ1-1; a possible D gene is TRBD1 (5 bases). CDR3 size: 15 residues. CDR1 is KGHSH, CDR2 LQKENI, per germline. The V end was cut by 0 bases, the J end by 4 bases, with 12 bases between. The CDR3 reads CASSPPGTVGTEAFF. CDR3 DNA sequence: TGTGCCAGCTCACCACCTGGGACTGTGGGCACTGAAGCTTTCTTT.

The rearrangement links TRBV5-1 to TRBJ2-2; 7 bases map to TRBD2. The CDR3 consists of 15 residues. Trimming removed 2 bases from V and 4 bases from J; junction bases left unmatched: 5. Germline values: CDR1 SGHRS, CDR2 YFSETQ. This CDR3 is CASSFGGRGTGELFF. CDR3 nucleotides: TGCGCCAGCAGCTTTGGAGGGAGGGGCACCGGGGAGCTGTTTTTT.

This clone was counted a few times. The genes are TRBV7-9 and TRBJ1-1; 10 bases align to TRBD1. The CDR3 sequence is 15 residues long. From germline, CDR1 is SEHNR and CDR2 FQNEAQ (reference sequence). V lost 5 bases, J lost 4 bases, and 7 bases stayed unmatched. The CDR3 DNA is TGTGCCAGCAGCACCCCGGGACAGGGGACCACTGAAGCTTTCTTT. Translating gives CASSTPGQGTTEAFF.

The rearrangement uses TRBV27 and TRBJ2-1; weak D call: TRBD2 (5 bases). Trimming took off 4 bases at V and 1 base at J, with 11 bases between the two ends. CDR3 length: 15 residues. The V gene's germline CDR1 is MNHEY and CDR2 SMNVEV (reference sequence). In DNA, the CDR3 is TGTGCCAGCAGTTCCCTAGCAGGTTCCTACAATGAGCAGTTCTTC. Translating gives CASSSLAGSYNEQFF.

The chain is built from TRBV10-2 and TRBJ2-7; D is undetermined. The germline V gene encodes CDR1 WSHSY and CDR2 SAAADI. The CDR3 is 13 residues long. With 2 bases removed from V and 2 bases from J, the gap between germline ends came to 7 bases. As DNA, the CDR3 is TGCGCCAGCAGTGAGATGACAACCTACGAGCAGTACTTC. Its protein product is CASSEMTTYEQYF.

The V and J genes are TRBV7-2 and TRBJ2-7; 10 nucleotides align to TRBD2. J was trimmed by 2 bases and V by 5 bases; bases with no gene match: 6. This CDR3 is 15 amino acids long. CDR1 and CDR2 from the germline V gene are SGHTA and FQGNSA. The chain's CDR3 is CASSVSSGGAYEQYF. CDR3 in DNA: TGTGCCAGCAGCGTATCTAGCGGGGGAGCCTACGAGCAGTACTTC.

This chain uses TRBV29-1 with TRBJ2-3, with 10 bases matching TRBD2. Germline CDR1 and CDR2: SQVTM and ANQGSEA. CDR3 length equals 14 residues. V lost 7 bases and J lost 8; bases outside the gene matches: 12. CDR3 sequence: CSAKGQRGGLTQYF. The CDR3 DNA reads TGCAGCGCAAAAGGCCAGCGGGGGGGCCTTACGCAGTATTTT.

The V gene is TRBV6-1, the J gene TRBJ1-1; D is uncertain. The germline gives CDR1 MNHNS, CDR2 SASEGT. V was shortened by 5 bases and J by 3 bases, with 10 bases between the two germline ends. This CDR3 is built from 13 residues. The CDR3 sequence: CASSIQPDTEAFF. The CDR3, as DNA: TGTGCCAGCAGTATACAGCCTGACACTGAAGCTTTCTTT.